These 16 T cell receptor beta chains originate from one sample sequenced in a study of control samples from healthy donors and cancer patients. Sequencing was performed with immunoSEQ multiplex PCR; in TCRdb, only in-frame clones are kept and a portion is missing. The top ten clones hold 4.5% to 7% of a sample with around 80,000 clones, nearly 90% of them seen once. The source material was blood. Every receptor here comes from a man aged 50 or older in good health.

The chain joins TRBV28 to TRBJ1-2; 9 nucleotides line up with TRBD1. Looked up from germline, CDR1 is MDHEN and CDR2 is SYDVKM. With V trimmed by 5 bases and J by 13 bases, 11 bases remained unmatched. The CDR3 contains 13 residues. The DNA for the CDR3 is TGTGCCAGCAGTGATCCGGGACAGGGCCCCTTCACCTTC. It yields the protein CASSDPGQGPFTF.

V gene TRBV19 combines with J gene TRBJ1-5; D call uncertain. The CDR3 length is 14 residues. Trimming shortened V by 3 bases and J by 5 bases, and 11 bases separated the two germline ends. The V gene's germline CDR1 is LNHDA and CDR2 SQIVND (reference sequence). The CDR3 loop is CASSIGLGDQPQHF. Here the CDR3 DNA reads TGTGCCAGTAGTATCGGGCTCGGGGATCAGCCCCAGCATTTT.

This chain joins TRBV6-6 and TRBJ1-6, with TRBD1 matching 7 bases. The germline gives CDR1 MNHNY, CDR2 SVGAGI (reference sequence). V gave up 5 bases and J gave up 8 bases; unmatched junction bases: 15. The CDR3 has 17 residues. The CDR3 sequence: CASSLRGTGVSDSPLHF. The CDR3 DNA reads TGTGCCAGCAGTCTACGAGGAACAGGGGTCTCGGATTCACCCCTCCACTTT.

CDR3 DNA sequence: TGTGCCAGCAAAATGACAGGGGGCCAACAGCCCCAGCATTTT. Its translation is CASKMTGGQQPQHF. The gene calls are TRBV6-5 and TRBJ1-5; 10 bases fit TRBD1. This CDR3 is 14 amino acids long. CDR1 is MNHEY, CDR2 SVGAGI, per germline. The J segment lost 7 bases and the V segment lost 7 bases, leaving 7 bases of the junction unmatched.

This chain uses TRBV19 with TRBJ2-5; weak D call: TRBD2 (5 bases). The CDR3 consists of 13 residues. Germline values: CDR1 LNHDA, CDR2 SQIVND (reference sequence). Between the trimmed V and J ends, which lost 2 bases and 2 bases, there was a span of 6 bases. CDR3: CASSIRTQETQYF. The CDR3 DNA sequence: TGTGCCAGTAGTATAAGGACTCAAGAGACCCAGTACTTC.

This CDR3 reads CSVLRLEKLFF. The CDR3 nucleotides read TGCAGCGTTCTGCGCCTTGAAAAACTGTTTTTT. The gene calls are TRBV29-1 and TRBJ1-4; no reliable D call. The CDR3 has 11 amino acids. Deletions cut 5 bases from V and 7 bases from J, with 8 bases between. In germline, CDR1 is SQVTM, CDR2 ANQGSEA.

The chain employs TRBV5-6 and TRBJ1-5; possibly TRBD1 for D (5 bases). CDR3 length: 15 residues. With 6 bases removed from V and 4 bases from J, the gap between germline ends came to 17 bases. The germline V gene encodes CDR1 SGHDT and CDR2 YYEEEE. The CDR3 nucleotides are TGTGCCAGCAACCTTCGCGGGGCGGCTAATCAGCCCCAGCATTTT. Encoded protein: CASNLRGAANQPQHF. Based on the CDR3 plus reference TRBV5-6 and TRBJ1-5, the full variable domain is DAGVTQSPTHLIKTRGQQVTLRCSPKSGHDTVSWYQQALGQGPQFIFQYYEEEERQRGNFPDRFSGHQFPNYSSELNVNALLLGDSALYLCASNLRGAANQPQHFGDGTRLSIL.

The chain is built from TRBV19 and TRBJ2-3, with D possibly matching TRBD2 (5 bases). V was trimmed by 6 bases and J by 2 bases, leaving 15 bases between them. The CDR3 loop spans 15 amino acids. The germline gives CDR1 LNHDA, CDR2 SQIVND (reference sequence). The CDR3 here is CASSFLAGSTDTQYF. The CDR3, as DNA: TGTGCCAGTAGCTTCCTCGCGGGTTCCACAGATACGCAGTATTTT.

The chain's CDR3 is CSAQTGYGYTF. DNA of the CDR3: TGCAGTGCTCAGACAGGTTATGGCTACACCTTC. The chain has TRBV20-1 and TRBJ1-2, with a tentative D call TRBD1 (6 bases). Per the germline V gene, CDR1 is DFQATT and CDR2 is SNEGSKA (reference sequence). V gave up 5 bases and J gave up 5 bases, with 9 bases separating them. The CDR3 is 11 residues long.

The V and J genes are TRBV5-4 and TRBJ2-7, with D perhaps being TRBD1 or TRBD2 (5 bases each). The CDR3 loop spans 15 amino acids. V was trimmed by 4 bases and J by 2 bases, leaving 16 bases between them. CDR1 is SGHNT and CDR2 is YYREEE in the germline V gene (reference sequence). The CDR3 nucleotides read TGTGCCAGCAGCCCGGGGCACTCTGGACCCTACGAGCAGTACTTC. This gives the protein CASSPGHSGPYEQYF.

In its sample, this clone was seen once. The chain employs TRBV2 and TRBJ1-6; 8 bases map to TRBD1. This CDR3 spans 14 amino acids. V shed 5 bases, J shed 7 bases, and the junction held 4 bases outside the gene matches. In germline, CDR1 is SNHLY, CDR2 FYNNEI. The CDR3 DNA reads TGTGCCAGCAGTCAGGGGGCGCCGAATTCACCCCTCCACTTT. This translates into CASSQGAPNSPLHF.

The chain couples TRBV15 to TRBJ1-4, with TRBD1 as a possible D gene (5 bases). The ends were cut back, 3 bases at V and 5 bases at J, with 7 bases in the middle. Germline CDR1 reads LNHNV; CDR2 reads YYDKDF (reference sequence). CDR3 length equals 13 residues. CDR3 sequence: CATSRGPNEKLFF. The DNA of the CDR3 is TGTGCCACCAGCAGGGGGCCGAATGAAAAACTGTTTTTT. The whole variable domain, filled in from reference TRBV15 and TRBJ1-4, reads DAMVIQNPRYQVTQFGKPVTLSCSQTLNHNVMYWYQQKSSQAPKLLFHYYDKDFNNEADTPDNFQSRRPNTSFCFLDIRSPGLGDTAMYLCATSRGPNEKLFFGSGTQLSVL.

V gene TRBV30 combines with J gene TRBJ1-4, with D uncertain. The length of the CDR3 is 16 residues. The germline CDR1 and CDR2 sequences are GTSNPN and SVGIG (reference sequence). Trimming shortened V by 3 bases and J by 8 bases, and 22 bases separated the two germline ends. DNA of the CDR3: TGTGCCTGGAGCCTACCCCCCATGGGATTAGGGGAAAAACTGTTTTTT. The encoded protein is CAWSLPPMGLGEKLFF.

Only a few counts were recorded for this clone. Here the CDR3 reads CASSQARGGSGIEKLFF. In nucleotides, the CDR3 is TGTGCCAGCAGCCAAGCGAGAGGGGGCTCGGGAATCGAAAAACTGTTTTTT. The rearrangement links TRBV14 to TRBJ1-4, with TRBD1 matching over 7 bases. V was pared by 1 base and J by 8 bases, with 13 bases of the junction left unmatched. The CDR3 has 17 amino acids. Germline V gene lookup returns CDR1 SGHDN and CDR2 FVKESK.

The chain employs TRBV18 and TRBJ2-7, with D uncertain. The CDR3 is 14 residues long. Trimming took off 2 bases at V and 1 base at J, with 9 bases between the two ends. The V gene's germline CDR1 is KGHSH and CDR2 LQKENI. The CDR3 here is CASSPTAESYEQYF. The DNA of the CDR3 is TGTGCCAGCTCACCAACCGCAGAGTCCTACGAGCAGTACTTC.

V usage is TRBV5-1 and J usage is TRBJ1-2; 7 positions agree with TRBD1. The CDR3 loop spans 15 amino acids. V was clipped by 7 bases and J by 8 bases; unmatched bases: 17. CDR1 is SGHRS and CDR2 is YFSETQ in the germline V gene. CDR3 nucleotide sequence: TGCGCCAGCGGATCTCTAAAGGACAGGTCGAAGGGCTACACCTTC. Its protein product is CASGSLKDRSKGYTF.